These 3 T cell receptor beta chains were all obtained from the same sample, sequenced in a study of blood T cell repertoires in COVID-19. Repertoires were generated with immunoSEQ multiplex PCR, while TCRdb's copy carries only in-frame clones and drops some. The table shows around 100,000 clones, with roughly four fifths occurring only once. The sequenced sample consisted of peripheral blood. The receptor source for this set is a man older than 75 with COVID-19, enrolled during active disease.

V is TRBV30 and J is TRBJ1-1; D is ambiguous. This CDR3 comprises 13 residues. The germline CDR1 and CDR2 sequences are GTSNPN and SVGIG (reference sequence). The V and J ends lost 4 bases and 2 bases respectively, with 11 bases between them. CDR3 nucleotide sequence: TGTGCCTGGATGGCCTCTAGCAACACTGAAGCTTTCTTT. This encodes CAWMASSNTEAFF.

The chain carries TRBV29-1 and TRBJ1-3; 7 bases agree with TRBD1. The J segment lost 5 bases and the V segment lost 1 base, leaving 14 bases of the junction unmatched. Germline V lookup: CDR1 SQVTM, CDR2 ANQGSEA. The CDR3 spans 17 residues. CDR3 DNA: TGCAGCGTTGAAGGTATACAACCGGGACAGTCCCGAAACACCATATATTTT. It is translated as CSVEGIQPGQSRNTIYF.

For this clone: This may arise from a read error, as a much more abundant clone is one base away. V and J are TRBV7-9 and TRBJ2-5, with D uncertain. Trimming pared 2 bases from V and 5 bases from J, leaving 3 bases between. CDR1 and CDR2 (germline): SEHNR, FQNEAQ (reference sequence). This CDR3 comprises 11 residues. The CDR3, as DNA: TGTGCCAGCAGCTTATCGGAGACCCAGTACTTC. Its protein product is CASSLSETQYF.